This entry features one T cell receptor beta chain sequence. This record belongs to a study of blood T cell repertoires in COVID-19. Study-wide background: PBMCs, B-cell-depleted T cells, or T cells were the source of the cDNA or gDNA that made up the material.

This study enrolled people aged roughly 18 to 90 from about 24 US geographic areas. Cohort allocation depended upon clinical history that participants reported. Recovered status applied to Cohort 3 donors who had two consecutive negative PCRs. It also applied to those with clearance or with symptom resolution. TCRdb keeps only in-frame clones here, not all; method: immunoSEQ multiplex PCR. The data show around 200,000 clones, 85% seen once. V dropped 4 bases and J dropped 0; count of bases not matched to a gene: 4. The germline V gene encodes CDR1 MNHEY and CDR2 SVGEGT. The CDR3 sequence is 16 residues long.

The rearrangement links TRBV6-2 or TRBV6-3 to TRBJ1-5; 9 bases fit TRBD1. The sequenced sample was PBMCs or T cells enriched from blood (not recorded which). The TCR comes from a man in his forties who had recovered from COVID-19. CDR3 sequence (DNA): TGTGCCAGCAGTTTGCGGACAGGGGTTAGCAATCAGCCCCAGCATTTT. It is translated as CASSLRTGVSNQPQHF.